Listed below are T cell receptor beta chains from one sample, sequenced in a study of blood T cell repertoires in COVID-19. Measured with immunoSEQ multiplex PCR; TCRdb has only the in-frame clones, and not every one. The repertoire holds nearly 350,000 clones, with about 87% as singletons. The sequencing input was peripheral blood. These receptors all come from a woman in her forties or fifties with COVID-19, enrolled during active disease. CDR3s include the opening cysteine and the closing phenylalanine or tryptophan. A D gene is named only where the DNA matches it firmly. Size tells how often a clone was seen (once, few, many) or the class of an expanded clone, and some rows leave it out.

D: .
V: TRBV7-2
J: TRBJ1-1
size: .
DNA: TGTGCCAGCAGCTTAGCGAGGGAGTCAGCTTTCTTT
CDR3: CASSLARESAFF

D: TRBD2
V: TRBV10-3
J: TRBJ2-2
size: .
DNA: TGTGCCATCAGTGGAAGCGGGAGGGCCGCCACCGGGGAGCTGTTTTTT
CDR3: CAISGSGRAATGELFF

D: .
V: TRBV19
J: TRBJ2-7
size: .
DNA: TGTGCCAGTAGTAGACAGGAGTCCTGGTCCTACGAGCAGTACTTC
CDR3: CASSRQESWSYEQYF

D: TRBD1
V: TRBV28
J: TRBJ2-6
size: .
DNA: TGTGCCAGCAGTTTTTCTGTCCCGGGACAGGGTGGTGGGGCCAACGTCCTGACTTTC
CDR3: CASSFSVPGQGGGANVLTF

D: TRBD1
V: TRBV19
J: TRBJ1-1
size: few
DNA: TGTGCCAGTAGGGACTTGGGACAGGGGTGGACTGAAGCTTTCTTT
CDR3: CASRDLGQGWTEAFF

D: .
V: TRBV7-2
J: TRBJ2-1
size: .
DNA: TGTGCCAGCAGCTTCCCGCGGGTAGGAGAGCAGTTCTTC
CDR3: CASSFPRVGEQFF

D: .
V: TRBV19
J: TRBJ1-4
size: few
DNA: TGTGCCAGTAGTATCTTGGGCAAAGATGAAAAACTGTTTTTT
CDR3: CASSILGKDEKLFF

D: TRBD2
V: TRBV5-1
J: TRBJ2-2
size: .
DNA: TGCGCCAGCAGCTTCCGCGGGAGGGCAGGCGGGGAGCTGTTTTTT
CDR3: CASSFRGRAGGELFF

D: TRBD2
V: TRBV5-1
J: TRBJ2-1
size: .
DNA: TGCGCCAGCAGCCTCCTAGCGGGAGGAAGCAATGAGCAGTTCTTC
CDR3: CASSLLAGGSNEQFF

D: TRBD2
V: TRBV7-9
J: TRBJ2-1
size: .
DNA: TGTGCCAGCAGCGCGGGGACTAGCGGACACAATGAGCAGTTCTTC
CDR3: CASSAGTSGHNEQFF

D: TRBD2
V: TRBV6-2/TRBV6-3
J: TRBJ2-1
size: .
DNA: TGTGCCAGCAGTGGGGACTACAGGAACAATGAGCAGTTCTTC
CDR3: CASSGDYRNNEQFF

D: .
V: TRBV6-5
J: TRBJ2-1
size: .
DNA: TGTGCCAGCAGGTGGACTTCAAACAATGAGCAGTTCTTC
CDR3: CASRWTSNNEQFF

D: .
V: TRBV3-1/TRBV3-2
J: TRBJ2-7
size: few
DNA: TGTGCCAGCAGCCCCCGAGGTATTGTCGGGACATTTACCGAGCAGTACTTC
CDR3: CASSPRGIVGTFTEQYF

D: .
V: TRBV5-1
J: TRBJ2-1
size: .
DNA: TGCGCCAGCAGCTGGACAGAGAACTACAATGAGCAGTTCTTC
CDR3: CASSWTENYNEQFF

D: TRBD1
V: TRBV18
J: TRBJ2-7
size: .
DNA: TGTGCCAGCTCACCGGGGACAGGGTACCACGAGCAGTACTTC
CDR3: CASSPGTGYHEQYF

D: .
V: TRBV4-3
J: TRBJ2-1
size: .
DNA: TGCGCCAGCTCTCCCCGGGGAACCATTCAAAACAATGAGCAGTTCTTC
CDR3: CASSPRGTIQNNEQFF

D: TRBD2
V: TRBV6-4
J: TRBJ2-1
size: .
DNA: TGTGCCAGCAGTAATTACGGGCGGGGGAGCAATGAGCAGTTCTTC
CDR3: CASSNYGRGSNEQFF

D: .
V: TRBV7-2
J: TRBJ2-7
size: .
DNA: TGTGCCAGCCTCCCGGGTCGGGTTTCCCACGAGCAGTACTTC
CDR3: CASLPGRVSHEQYF

D: .
V: TRBV12-3/TRBV12-4
J: TRBJ2-2
size: .
DNA: TGTGCCAGCACCATGAGCGGGGAGCTGTTTTTT
CDR3: CASTMSGELFF

D: TRBD1
V: TRBV6-5
J: TRBJ2-6
size: .
DNA: TGTGCCAGTGGGACAGCTGGGGCCAACGTCCTGACTTTC
CDR3: CASGTAGANVLTF

D: TRBD1
V: TRBV6-2/TRBV6-3
J: TRBJ2-1
size: .
DNA: TGTGCCAGCAGTTACTCGGAAGGGGGCCGTATAAATGAGCAGTTCTTC
CDR3: CASSYSEGGRINEQFF

D: TRBD2
V: TRBV5-4
J: TRBJ2-2
size: .
DNA: TGTGCCAGCAGCTCGCTAAAAGCTAGCGGGGTGAACACCGGGGAGCTGTTTTTT
CDR3: CASSSLKASGVNTGELFF

D: .
V: TRBV29-1
J: TRBJ2-2
size: .
DNA: TGCAGCGTTAGGAAGACTACTAACACCGGGGAGCTGTTTTTT
CDR3: CSVRKTTNTGELFF

D: TRBD2
V: TRBV20-1
J: TRBJ2-5
size: .
DNA: TGCAGTGCTAGTCGGACTAGTCTTGGTGAGACCCAGTACTTC
CDR3: CSASRTSLGETQYF

D: TRBD1
V: TRBV12-3/TRBV12-4
J: TRBJ1-2
size: once
DNA: TGTGCCAGCAGTCCTACAGGGGCAGGTGGCTACACCTTC
CDR3: CASSPTGAGGYTF

D: .
V: TRBV21-1
J: TRBJ2-7
size: .
DNA: TGTGCCTCGGGGGAGCAGTACTTC
CDR3: CASGEQYF

D: .
V: TRBV5-4
J: TRBJ2-7
size: .
DNA: TGTGCCAGCAGCTTAGGGACACCCAGTGACGAGCAGTACTTC
CDR3: CASSLGTPSDEQYF

D: TRBD1
V: TRBV7-9
J: TRBJ1-1
size: .
DNA: TGTGCCAGCAGCGCCCGACAGGGGGCGAACACTGAAGCTTTCTTT
CDR3: CASSARQGANTEAFF

D: TRBD2
V: TRBV7-6
J: TRBJ2-1
size: .
DNA: TGTGCCAGCAGTCCTGATCCGACTAGCGGGAGCTCCTACAATGAGCAGTTCTTC
CDR3: CASSPDPTSGSSYNEQFF

D: .
V: TRBV19
J: TRBJ2-1
size: .
DNA: TGTGCCAGTAGTACCGACGACAGTACCTACAATGAGCAGTTCTTC
CDR3: CASSTDDSTYNEQFF

D: TRBD1
V: TRBV7-9
J: TRBJ2-7
size: .
DNA: TGTGCCAGCAGCCCGCGCGGGACAGGGGGCTCCTACGAGCAGTACTTC
CDR3: CASSPRGTGGSYEQYF

D: .
V: TRBV10-3
J: TRBJ2-3
size: .
DNA: TGTGCCATCAGGAAGGACAGTACTACTCCCAAGGAGTATTTT
CDR3: CAIRKDSTTPKEYF

D: .
V: TRBV5-1
J: TRBJ1-4
size: .
DNA: TGCGCCAGCAGAGGGGGTTTTGAGGTGGAAAAACTGTTTTTT
CDR3: CASRGGFEVEKLFF

D: .
V: TRBV5-1
J: TRBJ2-2
size: .
DNA: TGCGCCAGCAGCTTGGCAGGGCCCGGGGAGCTGTTTTTT
CDR3: CASSLAGPGELFF

D: TRBD1
V: TRBV13
J: TRBJ2-4
size: .
DNA: TGTGTCAGCAGCTCGTTCCGACAGGGGGTAGCCAAAAACATTCAGTACTTC
CDR3: CVSSSFRQGVAKNIQYF

D: .
V: TRBV6-5
J: TRBJ1-1
size: few
DNA: TGTGCCAGCAGTTACTCTGGCGGGACTGAAGCTTTCTTT
CDR3: CASSYSGGTEAFF

D: .
V: TRBV5-1
J: TRBJ1-1
size: .
DNA: TGCGCCAGCAGCTTGGTTGGGGCCTGGGGAATGAACACTGAAGCTTTCTTT
CDR3: CASSLVGAWGMNTEAFF

D: .
V: TRBV6-5
J: TRBJ2-2
size: .
DNA: TGTGCCAGCAGTTACCCGACACGACCGAACACCGGGGAGCTGTTTTTT
CDR3: CASSYPTRPNTGELFF

D: .
V: TRBV4-1
J: TRBJ1-4
size: .
DNA: TGCGCCAGCAGCCTAATTACGGGTTTTAATGAAAAACTGTTTTTT
CDR3: CASSLITGFNEKLFF

D: TRBD2
V: TRBV3-1/TRBV3-2
J: TRBJ2-2
size: .
DNA: TGTGCCAGCAGCCAAGATTGTTCTACCCCACTAGCGGAGGAGCAGTTTACCGGGGAGCTGTTTTTT
CDR3: CASSQDCSTPLAEEQFTGELFF

D: .
V: TRBV18
J: TRBJ1-2
size: .
DNA: TGTGCCAGCTCACGGTGGCAGGTTCTTGGTTATGGCTACACCTTC
CDR3: CASSRWQVLGYGYTF

D: .
V: TRBV5-1
J: TRBJ1-6
size: .
DNA: TGCGCCAGCAGCTTCGGAACGGGGAGGGATTCACCCCTCCACTTT
CDR3: CASSFGTGRDSPLHF

D: .
V: TRBV5-4
J: TRBJ1-3
size: .
DNA: TGTGCCAGCAGCTTTCAGGGGTCTGGAAACACCATATATTTT
CDR3: CASSFQGSGNTIYF

D: .
V: TRBV29-1
J: TRBJ1-2
size: .
DNA: TGCAGCGTCGCTTTCGGGATGGATAACTATGGCTACACCTTC
CDR3: CSVAFGMDNYGYTF

D: TRBD2
V: TRBV5-1
J: TRBJ2-1
size: .
DNA: TGCGCCAGCAGCTTTGTACTAGCGGGATTGTACAATGAGCAGTTCTTC
CDR3: CASSFVLAGLYNEQFF

D: .
V: TRBV12-3/TRBV12-4
J: TRBJ1-2
size: .
DNA: TGTGCCACCCGGACACTATACTATGGCTACACCTTC
CDR3: CATRTLYYGYTF

D: TRBD2
V: TRBV6-6
J: TRBJ2-5
size: .
DNA: TGTGCCAGCAGTAGGAGACTAGCGGGAGGACAAGAGACCCAGTACTTC
CDR3: CASSRRLAGGQETQYF

D: TRBD2
V: TRBV4-3
J: TRBJ2-1
size: .
DNA: TGCGCCAGCAGCCCCTTAGCGGGGGGAGACAATGAGCAGTTCTTC
CDR3: CASSPLAGGDNEQFF

D: TRBD1
V: TRBV6-6
J: TRBJ2-1
size: once
DNA: TGTGCCAGCAGCCCGGACAGGGTCGGGGAGCAGTTCTTC
CDR3: CASSPDRVGEQFF

D: .
V: TRBV25-1
J: TRBJ1-2
size: .
DNA: TGTGCCAGCGGCTCCCACCGGACAGATGGCTACACCTTC
CDR3: CASGSHRTDGYTF